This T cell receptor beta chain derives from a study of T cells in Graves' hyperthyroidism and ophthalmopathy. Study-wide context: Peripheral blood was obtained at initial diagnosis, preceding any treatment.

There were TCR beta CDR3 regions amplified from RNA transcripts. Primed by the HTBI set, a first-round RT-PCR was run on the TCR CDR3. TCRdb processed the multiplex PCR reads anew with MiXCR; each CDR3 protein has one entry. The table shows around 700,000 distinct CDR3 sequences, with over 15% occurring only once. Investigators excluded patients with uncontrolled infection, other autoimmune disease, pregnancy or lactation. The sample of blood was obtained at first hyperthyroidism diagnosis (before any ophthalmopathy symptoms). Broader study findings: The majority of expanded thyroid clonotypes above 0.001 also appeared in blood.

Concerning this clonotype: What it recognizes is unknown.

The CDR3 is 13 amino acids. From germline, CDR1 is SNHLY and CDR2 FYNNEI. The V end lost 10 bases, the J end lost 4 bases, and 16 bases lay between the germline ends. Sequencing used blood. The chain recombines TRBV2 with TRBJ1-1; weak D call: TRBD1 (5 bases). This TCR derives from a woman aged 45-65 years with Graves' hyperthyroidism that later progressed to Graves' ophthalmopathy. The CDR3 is CATHGDSGTEAFF. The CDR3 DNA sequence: TGTGCCACCCACGGGGACTCAGGCACTGAAGCTTTCTTT.